This TCR beta chain was identified in a study of neurological immune-mediated disorders. Regarding the study as a whole: No CDR3 amino acid sequences were shared by expanded clones across subjects, suggesting private repertoires in all groups.

Time point described: longitudinal time-point 1 (baseline). The starting material, 2 million PBMCs stored at -80 C, gave rise to the unsorted libraries. Worth noting for this clonotype: Its antigen is unidentified.

The making of cDNA relied on 5'RACE with 10-nucleotide random UMIs. Each CDR3 protein is one row after TCRdb ran MiXCR on the 5' RACE reads. The sample has some 54,000 distinct CDR3 sequences, approximately 11% seen once. Sample: PBMCs. The source is a male donor with HTLV-1-associated myelopathy (HAM/TSP).

Here the CDR3 reads CASSEFGQGLSGYTF. DNA for the CDR3: TGTGCCAGCAGTGAATTCGGACAGGGTCTTTCCGGCTACACCTTC. This chain connects TRBV6-1 to TRBJ1-2, with 8 bases identical to TRBD1. Unmatched junction bases numbered 10, after V lost 2 bases and J lost 8 bases. Germline V CDR1 and CDR2: MNHNS, SASEGT. This CDR3 has 15 amino acids.